This T cell receptor beta chain derives from a study of blood T cell repertoires in COVID-19. Study background: Material from acute and convalescent COVID-19 was sourced from the United States, Italy and Spain. PBMCs, B-cell-depleted T cells, or T cells provided the cDNA or gDNA that made up the material.

The CDR3 runs to 14 residues. Trimming removed 6 bases from V and 4 bases from J; junction bases left unmatched: 6. Germline CDR1 and CDR2: MNHEY and SVGAGI. Per the authors' pipeline: Amplified reference gene primers provided the basis for estimating nucleated cell counts. The data were produced by immunoSEQ multiplex PCR, yet TCRdb's version contains in-frame clones alone and is incomplete. V, J and clone size derive from that table, while D and trimming were established from the DNA sequence. The table includes around 200,000 clones, more than 80% detected once. Recruitment covered over 20 US areas and drew participants whose ages spanned roughly 18 to 90 years.

This receptor was obtained from a man between 35 and 55 years old who had recovered from COVID-19. Sequenced material: PBMCs or T cells enriched from blood (not recorded which). The chain is built from TRBV6-5 and TRBJ1-3, with TRBD1 identical over 7 bases. CDR3 nucleotide sequence: TGTGCCAGCAGCGGGACAGAAAAAGGAAACACCATATATTTT. Translated: CASSGTEKGNTIYF.